This TCR beta chain comes out of a study of T cells in Graves' hyperthyroidism and ophthalmopathy. The CDR3 spans 12 residues. Between the trimmed V and J ends, which lost 5 bases and 7 bases, there was a span of 12 bases. Germline V gene lookup returns CDR1 SGHTA and CDR2 FQGNSA. Amplification of TCR beta CDR3 regions was performed using RNA transcripts as template. RT-PCR in the first round (using the HTBI primer set) targeted the TCR CDR3. TCRdb reanalysed the multiplex PCR reads using MiXCR and keeps one entry per CDR3 protein. The sample gives under 500,000 distinct CDR3 sequences, about an eighth of which show up once; over 25% is in the top ten. Broader study findings: Classification by a 13 V-J model distinguished ophthalmopathy from stable hyperthyroidism.

In this sample, this clonotype turned up many times. Its antigen is unknown. This sequence was found in a middle-aged man with Graves' ophthalmopathy. V usage is TRBV7-2 and J usage is TRBJ2-7; D gene unclear. The sample taken for sequencing was blood. CDR3 sequence: CASSQTTWEQYF. The CDR3 coding sequence is TGTGCCAGCAGCCAAACCACTTGGGAGCAGTACTTC.